Listed below are T cell receptor beta chains from one sample, sequenced in a study of cytomegalovirus exposure and HLA in healthy donors. The protocol was immunoSEQ multiplex PCR, while the TCRdb copy is restricted to in-frame clones and leaves out a portion. The table shows roughly 300,000 clones, with 70% to 90% occurring only once. The sequenced sample consisted of PBMCs. The receptors originated from a woman between 18 and 30 years old in good health and CMV-seronegative. CDR3s include the opening cysteine and the closing phenylalanine or tryptophan. The order of the fields is CDR3 protein, CDR3 DNA, CDR3 length, J gene, V gene, clone size, D gene. D genes are given only for firm matches. The size of a clone is reported for some rows only, either as once, few or many, or as a class for expanded clones.

CDR3aa: CASGLGQGGNNEQFF; CDR3nt: TGTGCTAGTGGTTTGGGCCAGGGAGGCAACAATGAGCAGTTCTTC; len: 15; j_gene: TRBJ2-1; v_gene: TRBV12-5; abundance: NA; d_gene: NA
CDR3aa: CASSLGGRLGGTDTQYF; CDR3nt: TGTGCCAGCAGCTTGGGCGGGAGGTTGGGGGGCACAGATACGCAGTATTTT; len: 17; j_gene: TRBJ2-3; v_gene: TRBV7-2; abundance: NA; d_gene: TRBD2
CDR3aa: CASSGDSGNTIYF; CDR3nt: TGTGCCAGCAGTGGGGACAGTGGAAACACCATATATTTT; len: 13; j_gene: TRBJ1-3; v_gene: TRBV28; abundance: NA; d_gene: TRBD1
CDR3aa: CSVEYPARSYEQYF; CDR3nt: TGCAGCGTTGAGTACCCTGCCAGGTCCTACGAGCAGTACTTC; len: 14; j_gene: TRBJ2-7; v_gene: TRBV29-1; abundance: NA; d_gene: NA
CDR3aa: CASSYGHGSYEQYF; CDR3nt: TGCGCCAGCAGCTACGGTCACGGCTCCTACGAGCAGTACTTC; len: 14; j_gene: TRBJ2-7; v_gene: TRBV5-1; abundance: NA; d_gene: NA
CDR3aa: CASSLAGLTYNEQFF; CDR3nt: TGCGCCAGCAGCTTGGCCGGACTGACCTACAATGAGCAGTTCTTC; len: 15; j_gene: TRBJ2-1; v_gene: TRBV5-1; abundance: NA; d_gene: NA
CDR3aa: CASREAVGYGYTF; CDR3nt: TGTGCCAGCAGGGAGGCGGTGGGCTATGGCTACACCTTC; len: 13; j_gene: TRBJ1-2; v_gene: TRBV28; abundance: NA; d_gene: NA
CDR3aa: CASSLGTSGSGFTDTQYF; CDR3nt: TGCGCCAGCAGCTTAGGGACTAGCGGGAGCGGGTTCACAGATACGCAGTATTTT; len: 18; j_gene: TRBJ2-3; v_gene: TRBV4-3; abundance: NA; d_gene: TRBD2
CDR3aa: CAIGPGGAVYEQYF; CDR3nt: TGTGCCATCGGCCCTGGGGGGGCGGTCTACGAGCAGTACTTC; len: 14; j_gene: TRBJ2-7; v_gene: TRBV6-5; abundance: NA; d_gene: NA
CDR3aa: CASSIRDSLARDEQFF; CDR3nt: TGTGCCAGTAGTATCCGGGACTCCCTCGCCAGGGATGAGCAGTTCTTC; len: 16; j_gene: TRBJ2-1; v_gene: TRBV19; abundance: NA; d_gene: NA
CDR3aa: CASSEALGSANEKLFF; CDR3nt: TGTGCCAGCAGTGAAGCGCTCGGGTCGGCTAATGAAAAACTGTTTTTT; len: 16; j_gene: TRBJ1-4; v_gene: TRBV6-1; abundance: NA; d_gene: NA
CDR3aa: CSVEGQGRWNEQFF; CDR3nt: TGCAGCGTTGAAGGACAGGGGAGGTGGAATGAGCAGTTCTTC; len: 14; j_gene: TRBJ2-1; v_gene: TRBV29-1; abundance: NA; d_gene: TRBD1
CDR3aa: CASSPAPGQVSEQYF; CDR3nt: TGCGCCAGCAGCCCTGCTCCGGGACAGGTCTCCGAGCAGTACTTC; len: 15; j_gene: TRBJ2-7; v_gene: TRBV4-1; abundance: NA; d_gene: TRBD1
CDR3aa: CASSRAASVNEQFF; CDR3nt: TGCGCCAGCAGCCGGGCCGCCTCGGTCAATGAGCAGTTCTTC; len: 14; j_gene: TRBJ2-1; v_gene: TRBV4-3; abundance: once; d_gene: NA
CDR3aa: CASSVTGSGANVLTF; CDR3nt: TGCGCCAGCAGCGTGACAGGCTCTGGGGCCAACGTCCTGACTTTC; len: 15; j_gene: TRBJ2-6; v_gene: TRBV5-1; abundance: once; d_gene: NA
CDR3aa: CASTDGLAIGEQFF; CDR3nt: TGTGCCAGCACCGATGGACTAGCAATCGGAGAGCAGTTCTTC; len: 14; j_gene: TRBJ2-1; v_gene: TRBV2; abundance: NA; d_gene: TRBD2